The entry below describes one T cell receptor beta chain. No antigen is known for it. TCRdb's copy holds only in-frame clones and misses some; the assay was immunoSEQ multiplex PCR. The sample lists 1 million to 1.3 million clones, about 84% occurring once. These data come from a study of shared clonotypes between healthy human individuals. Findings of the study overall: Rarefaction curves obtained for sorted subsets showed sequencing incomplete despite large depth.

Healthy HIV-negative adults without recent acute infections or vaccinations served as donors. Both subsets, CD45RA+ naive and CD45RA-negative memory, were split from the CD4+ cells. The receptor comes from a man aged 18 to 30 in good health. Some clones in this sample may be carry-over from other donors' samples. Sequences were obtained from memory CD4+ T cells from PBMCs. Subset meaning: CD45RA-negative fraction.

DNA for the CDR3: TGTGCCAGCACCCCCCTGGGACTAGCGAGCGGGGAGCTGTTTTTT. As protein: CASTPLGLASGELFF. This chain links TRBV7-9 with TRBJ2-2, with 10 positions matching TRBD2. From germline, CDR1 is SEHNR and CDR2 FQNEAQ (reference sequence). The V gene end was trimmed by 7 bases and the J gene end by 7 bases; junction bases not matched to a gene: 9. This CDR3 contains 15 residues. Based on the CDR3 plus reference TRBV7-9 and TRBJ2-2, the full variable domain is DTGVSQNPRHKITKRGQNVTFRCDPISEHNRLYWYRQTLGQGPEFLTYFQNEAQLEKSRLLSDRFSAERPKGSFSTLEIQRTEQGDSAMYLCASTPLGLASGELFFGEGSRLTVL.